Following are 26 T cell receptor beta chains from one sample sequenced in a study of OX40 agonist ivuxolimab in advanced cancers. Libraries were prepared by immunoSEQ multiplex PCR; TCRdb keeps only in-frame clonotypes and omits some of them. The data contain tens of thousands of clones, over 70% of them singletons. The source was CD4+ or CD8+ T cells sorted from blood, collected in a trial of the OX40 agonist ivuxolimab. All receptors come from an adult with an advanced solid tumor such as melanoma, head and neck, liver or kidney cancer.

This clone was observed a few times. The V and J genes are TRBV28 and TRBJ1-2; no reliable D call. The CDR3 is 11 amino acids. Germline loops: CDR1 MDHEN, CDR2 SYDVKM. Trimming stripped 4 bases from V and 8 bases from J, with 8 bases between. The CDR3 DNA reads TGTGCCAGCAGTTCCCCTTGGGGCTACACCTTC. Translating gives CASSSPWGYTF.

V is TRBV5-6 and J is TRBJ2-5; no firm D call. Germline values: CDR1 SGHDT, CDR2 YYEEEE. The CDR3 is made up of 15 amino acids. The V end was cut by 3 bases, the J end by 1 base, with 13 bases between. DNA of the CDR3: TGTGCCAGCAGCTCTTTCCGACACCCCCAAGAGACCCAGTACTTC. Translated: CASSSFRHPQETQYF.

The chain recombines TRBV6-5 with TRBJ1-1; perhaps TRBD1 as D (6 bases). The CDR3 spans 14 residues. Trimming took off 6 bases at V and 5 bases at J, with 16 bases between the two ends. Germline V gives CDR1 MNHEY, CDR2 SVGAGI. CDR3 nucleotide sequence: TGTGCCAGCAGGGGGGGGCGGGTAAGAACTGAAGCTTTCTTT. It codes for CASRGGRVRTEAFF.

This chain joins TRBV5-1 and TRBJ2-6; D call uncertain. Trimming removed 4 bases from V and 0 bases from J, with 14 bases in between. The CDR3 has 17 amino acids. The germline gives CDR1 SGHRS, CDR2 YFSETQ. The CDR3 protein is CASSPNMGGSGANVLTF. The CDR3 DNA is TGCGCCAGCAGCCCAAATATGGGTGGCTCTGGGGCCAACGTCCTGACTTTC. The complete variable domain, with remaining parts taken from reference TRBV5-1 and TRBJ2-6, reads KAGVTQTPRYLIKTRGQQVTLSCSPISGHRSVSWYQQTPGQGLQFLFEYFSETQRNKGNFPGRFSGRQFSNSRSEMNVSTLELGDSALYLCASSPNMGGSGANVLTFGAGSRLTVL.

A note on this clone: The conserved phenylalanine or tryptophan normally closing the CDR3 is absent here, so this likely arose from a read error. Because the CDR3's place on the DNA is in doubt, the DNA is left out and the CDR3 is given as listed by TCRdb. This chain connects TRBV18 to TRBJ1-1; the table's D call of TRBD1 was not tested on the DNA. CDR1 and CDR2 from the germline V gene are KGHSH and LQKENI. The CDR3 adds up to 14 amino acids, both ends counted. This CDR3 reads CASSPVRTVTSFYL.

CDR3 region: CASSMGVGKYTF. The CDR3 nucleotides read TGTGCCAGCAGTATGGGGGTCGGAAAATACACCTTC. The chain combines TRBV6-5 with TRBJ1-2; possible D gene TRBD1, 5 bases. The germline V and J ends were trimmed by 5 bases and 11 bases, with 15 bases remaining between them. The CDR3 consists of 12 residues. Germline V CDR1 and CDR2: MNHEY, SVGAGI.

This chain joins TRBV18 and TRBJ2-2; D remains unclear. V was trimmed by 3 bases and J by 3 bases, leaving 8 bases between them. The CDR3 totals 14 residues. CDR1 and CDR2 from the germline V gene are KGHSH and LQKENI. CDR3 region: CASSPIWDTGELFF. CDR3 bases: TGTGCCAGCTCACCGATCTGGGACACCGGGGAGCTGTTTTTT.

The V and J genes are TRBV7-9 and TRBJ1-5; 8 nucleotides line up with TRBD1. The germline V gene encodes CDR1 SEHNR and CDR2 FQNEAQ (reference sequence). The CDR3 has 13 residues. The V and J ends lost 4 bases and 6 bases, in that order; junction bases with no gene match: 2. This CDR3 is CASSSGGGQPQHF. In DNA, the CDR3 is TGTGCCAGCAGCTCAGGGGGCGGTCAGCCCCAGCATTTT.

The V call is TRBV9, the J call TRBJ1-3; a weak D match, TRBD1 (5 bases). This CDR3 is 14 amino acids long. Trimming took off 0 bases at V and 5 bases at J, with 9 bases between the two ends. The germline CDR1 and CDR2 sequences are SGDLS and YYNGEE. The CDR3 is CASSVAGYRNTIYF. The CDR3, as DNA: TGTGCCAGCAGCGTAGCAGGGTATCGAAACACCATATATTTT.

The chain combines TRBV5-6 with TRBJ2-3; TRBD1 aligns across 8 bases. The CDR3 has 14 amino acids. The germline CDR1 and CDR2 sequences are SGHDT and YYEEEE. Trimming took 5 bases from V and 5 from J; bases not matched to a gene: 7. The CDR3 nucleotides read TGTGCCAGCAGTCGTACAGGGGGTGTAGATACGCAGTATTTT. This translates into CASSRTGGVDTQYF.

J is TRBJ2-7 and V is TRBV11-1; D assignment may be TRBD1 or TRBD2 (7 bases each). Trimming removed 4 bases at V and 5 bases at J, with 21 bases between. The CDR3 is 16 residues long. The germline gives CDR1 SGHAT, CDR2 FQDESV (reference sequence). CDR3 sequence reads: CASSSLEGAGEDEQYF. The CDR3 DNA follows: TGTGCCAGCAGCTCGCTCGAGGGGGCGGGGGAAGACGAGCAGTACTTC.

This clone was seen once. The J gene is TRBJ2-1, the V gene TRBV9; the D gene is possibly TRBD2 (6 bases). Germline values: CDR1 SGDLS, CDR2 YYNGEE. V was pared by 0 bases and J by 12 bases, with 13 bases between. The CDR3 totals 13 residues. DNA for the CDR3: TGTGCCAGCAGCGTAGTTAGCGGCTCATCGCAGTTCTTC. It encodes CASSVVSGSSQFF.

J is TRBJ1-1 and V is TRBV6-6; D uncertain. Germline assignment: CDR1 MNHNY and CDR2 SVGAGI (reference sequence). This CDR3 spans 15 amino acids. Deletions cut 0 bases from V and 2 bases from J, with 10 bases between. The CDR3 DNA is TGTGCCAGCAGTTACTCGGTCAGCCTTAACACTGAAGCTTTCTTT. It encodes CASSYSVSLNTEAFF.

The chain is built from TRBV15 and TRBJ2-5; TRBD1 agrees at 9 bases. The V gene's germline CDR1 is LNHNV and CDR2 YYDKDF (reference sequence). The trim removed 8 bases at V and 5 bases at J, leaving 6 bases unmatched. The CDR3 has 13 residues. CDR3 nucleotides: TGTGCCACCTCCGGGACAGGGAGGGAGACCCAGTACTTC. Translating gives CATSGTGRETQYF.

The rearrangement uses TRBV25-1 and TRBJ2-6, with a weak D call TRBD1 (6 bases). Germline CDR1 is MGHDK and CDR2 is SYGVNS. V lost 3 bases and J 1 base, leaving 10 bases between the germline ends. The CDR3 loop spans 16 amino acids. CDR3 DNA: TGTGCCAGCAGTGACTCAGGGGTGTCTGGGGCCAACGTCCTGACTTTC. Translated, it gives CASSDSGVSGANVLTF.

The J gene is TRBJ2-2, the V gene TRBV9, with 7 nucleotides matching TRBD1. The germline CDR1 and CDR2 sequences are SGDLS and YYNGEE. The CDR3 consists of 19 residues. The junction had 15 bases not matched to a gene; V was cut back by 4 bases and J by 0 bases. The CDR3 reads CASSPLGGQLLTNTGELFF. In nucleotides, the CDR3 is TGTGCCAGCAGCCCGCTAGGGGGACAGCTACTAACGAACACCGGGGAGCTGTTTTTT.

The chain links TRBV7-3 to TRBJ1-1; 8 bases map to TRBD1. Per germline, CDR1 SGHTA and CDR2 FQGTGA. CDR3 length: 13 amino acids. V dropped 5 bases and J dropped 10; count of bases not matched to a gene: 9. The CDR3 bases are TGTGCCAGCAGCATCGACAGGGGCCGCGGAGCTTTCTTT. This encodes CASSIDRGRGAFF. The full variable domain, in which reference TRBV7-3 and TRBJ1-1 provide the parts outside the CDR3, is GAGVSQTPSNKVTEKGKYVELRCDPISGHTALYWYRQSLGQGPEFLIYFQGTGAADDSGLPNDRFFAVRPEGSVSTLKIQRTERGDSAVYLCASSIDRGRGAFFGQGTRLTVV.

V usage is TRBV10-2 and J usage is TRBJ2-1, with TRBD2 matching over 9 bases. CDR1 and CDR2 (germline): WSHSY, SAAADI. The V segment lost 6 bases and the J segment 6 bases; nucleotides outside the gene matches: 3. This CDR3 is built from 13 residues. CDR3 DNA sequence: TGCGCCAGCAGGTTAGCGGGAGCCAATGAGCAGTTCTTC. It translates to CASRLAGANEQFF.

V usage is TRBV6-6 and J usage is TRBJ1-3, with a possible D match to TRBD1 (5 bases). Between the trimmed V and J ends, which lost 6 bases and 1 base, there was a span of 10 bases. This CDR3 comprises 14 residues. Germline V CDR1 and CDR2: MNHNY, SVGAGI (reference sequence). CDR3: CASSLRGSGNTIYF. DNA of the CDR3: TGTGCCAGCAGCCTCCGGGGGTCTGGAAACACCATATATTTT.

The chain couples TRBV2 to TRBJ2-3; 9 nucleotides match TRBD2. CDR1 is SNHLY, CDR2 FYNNEI, per germline. The V gene end was trimmed by 4 bases and the J gene end by 6 bases; junction bases not matched to a gene: 5. This CDR3 region has 14 residues. CDR3 loop: CASSGSGGVDTQYF. The CDR3 DNA reads TGTGCCAGCAGTGGTAGCGGGGGTGTGGATACGCAGTATTTT.

The chain recombines TRBV19 with TRBJ1-5; D is ambiguous. V dropped 1 base and J dropped 2 bases, with 9 bases sitting between them. CDR1 is LNHDA and CDR2 is SQIVND in the germline V gene (reference sequence). The CDR3 consists of 15 residues. This CDR3 reads CASSIGGRGNQPQHF. For the CDR3, the DNA is TGTGCCAGTAGTATAGGAGGGAGAGGCAATCAGCCCCAGCATTTT.

V usage is TRBV7-8 and J usage is TRBJ1-1; D perhaps matches TRBD1 (6 bases). The CDR3 length is 18 residues. Trimming cost V 4 bases and J 0 bases, with 21 bases left between them. CDR1 and CDR2 (germline): SGHVS, FQNEAQ. The CDR3 nucleotides are TGTGCCAGCAGCTCTCTTAAAGGGAACAGGGCCCTGAACACTGAAGCTTTCTTT. Translation gives CASSSLKGNRALNTEAFF.

The V call is TRBV2, the J call TRBJ1-6, with D perhaps TRBD1 (6 bases). The CDR3 contains 18 residues. Trimming left V 7 bases short and J 0 bases short, with 19 bases between. The germline V gene has CDR1 SNHLY and CDR2 FYNNEI. CDR3 sequence reads: CASTKGGASSSYNSPLHF. CDR3 coding DNA: TGTGCCAGCACTAAAGGGGGGGCCTCGAGCTCCTATAATTCACCCCTCCACTTT. Filled out from reference TRBV2 and TRBJ1-6, the complete variable domain reads EPEVTQTPSHQVTQMGQEVILRCVPISNHLYFYWYRQILGQKVEFLVSFYNNEISEKSEIFDDQFSVERPDGSNFTLKIRSTKLEDSAMYFCASTKGGASSSYNSPLHFGNGTRLTVT.

V gene TRBV5-4 combines with J gene TRBJ1-1; TRBD1 might be the D (5 bases). The CDR3 is 14 amino acids. In germline, CDR1 is SGHNT, CDR2 YYREEE (reference sequence). Trimming cost V 0 bases and J 3 bases, with 9 bases left between them. The CDR3 DNA sequence: TGTGCCAGCAGCTTGGACAGGAGGCACACTGAAGCTTTCTTT. Translated: CASSLDRRHTEAFF. The whole variable domain, filled in from reference TRBV5-4 and TRBJ1-1, reads ETGVTQSPTHLIKTRGQQVTLRCSSQSGHNTVSWYQQALGQGPQFIFQYYREEENGRGNFPPRFSGLQFPNYSSELNVNALELDDSALYLCASSLDRRHTEAFFGQGTRLTVV.

The chain recombines TRBV28 with TRBJ2-1; no reliable D call. The CDR3 has 16 residues. Germline CDR1 reads MDHEN; CDR2 reads SYDVKM. Trimming cost V 4 bases and J 4 bases, with 17 bases left between them. CDR3 sequence: CASSSLGSASYNEQFF. CDR3 DNA sequence: TGTGCCAGCAGTTCACTCGGGTCGGCGTCTTACAATGAGCAGTTCTTC. Drawing the rest from reference TRBV28 and TRBJ2-1, the complete variable domain is DVKVTQSSRYLVKRTGEKVFLECVQDMDHENMFWYRQDPGLGLRLIYFSYDVKMKEKGDIPEGYSVSREKKERFSLILESASTNQTSMYLCASSSLGSASYNEQFFGPGTRLTVL.

This clone was detected only once. This rearrangement joins TRBV5-1 to TRBJ1-4, with D perhaps TRBD1 (5 bases). The CDR3 consists of 16 residues. The V and J ends lost 0 bases and 7 bases respectively, with 16 bases between them. Germline V lookup: CDR1 SGHRS, CDR2 YFSETQ. The CDR3 nucleotides read TGCGCCAGCAGCTTGGGTTCTTGGGGGGTCGGTGAAAAACTGTTTTTT. Translated: CASSLGSWGVGEKLFF.